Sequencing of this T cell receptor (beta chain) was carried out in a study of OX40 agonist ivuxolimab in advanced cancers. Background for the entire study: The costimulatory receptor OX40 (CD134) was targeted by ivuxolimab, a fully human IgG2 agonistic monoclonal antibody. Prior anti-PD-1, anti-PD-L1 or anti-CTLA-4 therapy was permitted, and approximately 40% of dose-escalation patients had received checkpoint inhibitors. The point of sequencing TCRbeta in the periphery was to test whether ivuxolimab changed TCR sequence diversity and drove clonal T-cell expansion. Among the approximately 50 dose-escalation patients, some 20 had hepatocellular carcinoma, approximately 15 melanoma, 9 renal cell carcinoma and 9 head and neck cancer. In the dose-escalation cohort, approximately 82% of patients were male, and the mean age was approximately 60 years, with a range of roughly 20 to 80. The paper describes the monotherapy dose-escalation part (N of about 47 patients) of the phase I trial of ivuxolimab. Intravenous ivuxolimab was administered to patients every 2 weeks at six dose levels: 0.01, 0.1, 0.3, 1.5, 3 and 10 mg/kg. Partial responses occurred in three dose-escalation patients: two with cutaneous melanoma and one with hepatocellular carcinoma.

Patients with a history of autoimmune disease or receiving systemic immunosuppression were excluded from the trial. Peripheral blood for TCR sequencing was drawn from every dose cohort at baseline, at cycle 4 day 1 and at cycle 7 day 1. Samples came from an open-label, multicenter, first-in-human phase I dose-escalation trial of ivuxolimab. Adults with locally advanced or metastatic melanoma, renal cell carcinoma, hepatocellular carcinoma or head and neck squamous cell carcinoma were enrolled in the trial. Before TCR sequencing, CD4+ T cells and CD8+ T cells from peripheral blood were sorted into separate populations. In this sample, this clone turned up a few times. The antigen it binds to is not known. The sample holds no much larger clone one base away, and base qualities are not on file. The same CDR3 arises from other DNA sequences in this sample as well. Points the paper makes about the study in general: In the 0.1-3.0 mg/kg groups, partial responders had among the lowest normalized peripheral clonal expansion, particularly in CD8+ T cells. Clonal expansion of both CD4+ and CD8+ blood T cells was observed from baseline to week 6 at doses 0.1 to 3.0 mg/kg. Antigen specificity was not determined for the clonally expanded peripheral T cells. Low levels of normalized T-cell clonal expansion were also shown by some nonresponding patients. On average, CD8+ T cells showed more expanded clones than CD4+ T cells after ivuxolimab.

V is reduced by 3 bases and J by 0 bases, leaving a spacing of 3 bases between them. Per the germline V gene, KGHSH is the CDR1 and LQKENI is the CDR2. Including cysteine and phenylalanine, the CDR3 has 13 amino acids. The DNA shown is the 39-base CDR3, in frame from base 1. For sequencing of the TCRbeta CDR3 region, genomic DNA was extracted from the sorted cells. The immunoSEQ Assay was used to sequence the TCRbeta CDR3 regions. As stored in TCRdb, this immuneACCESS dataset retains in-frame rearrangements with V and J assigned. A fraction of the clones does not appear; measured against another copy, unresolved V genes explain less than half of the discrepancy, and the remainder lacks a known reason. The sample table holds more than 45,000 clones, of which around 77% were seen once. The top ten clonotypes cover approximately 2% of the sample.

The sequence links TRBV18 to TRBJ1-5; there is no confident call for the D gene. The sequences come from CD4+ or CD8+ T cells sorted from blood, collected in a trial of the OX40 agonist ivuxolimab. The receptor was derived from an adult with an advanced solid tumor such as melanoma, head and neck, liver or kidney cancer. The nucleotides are TGTGCCAGCTCACCGGGTAGCAATCAGCCCCAGCATTTT. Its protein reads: CASSPGSNQPQHF.